Below, 27 T cell receptor beta chains from the same sample are listed, as sequenced in a study of blood T cell repertoires in COVID-19. Libraries were prepared by immunoSEQ multiplex PCR; TCRdb keeps only in-frame clonotypes and omits some of them. The profile shows roughly 240,000 clones, about 91% of them singletons. What was sequenced was PBMCs or T cells enriched from blood (not recorded which). The receptors come from a woman aged 40 to 49 with acute COVID-19.

The genes are TRBV10-3 and TRBJ2-2; a possible D gene is TRBD2 (5 bases). CDR1 and CDR2 (germline): ENHRY, SYGVKD. V lost 3 bases and J 6 bases, leaving 8 bases between the germline ends. This CDR3 region has 13 residues. The CDR3 DNA is TGTGCCATCAGTGAACTAGAAGCCGGGGAGCTGTTTTTT. Residues: CAISELEAGELFF.

This clone was seen a handful of times. V usage is TRBV5-5 and J usage is TRBJ1-2; a possible D gene is TRBD1 (5 bases). The CDR3 totals 16 residues. Germline V gene lookup returns CDR1 SGHKS and CDR2 YYEKEE (reference sequence). V was clipped by 2 bases and J by 3 bases, with 17 bases between them. The CDR3 reads CASSLFPVTRDYGYTF. DNA of the CDR3: TGTGCCAGCAGCTTATTCCCCGTCACCAGGGACTATGGCTACACCTTC.

V and J are TRBV10-2 and TRBJ2-3; 7 bases are shared with TRBD2. The germline CDR1 and CDR2 sequences are WSHSY and SAAADI. This CDR3 has 17 residues. The trim removed 3 bases at V and 0 bases at J, leaving 9 bases unmatched. CDR3 bases: TGCGCCAGCAGTGAAATACCACATAGCGGGAGCACAGATACGCAGTATTTT. It yields the protein CASSEIPHSGSTDTQYF.

The V and J genes are TRBV4-1 and TRBJ2-1, with D possibly being TRBD2 (6 bases). This CDR3 contains 14 residues. In germline, CDR1 is MGHRA, CDR2 YSYEKL. V was pared by 4 bases and J by 4 bases, with 11 bases between. The CDR3 region has the DNA TGCGCCAGCAGCCGGGTAGCGGATTACAATGAGCAGTTCTTC. This sequence encodes CASSRVADYNEQFF.

The gene calls are TRBV6-4 and TRBJ1-1; maybe TRBD1 (6 bases). The V end lost 3 bases, the J end lost 4 bases, and 15 bases lay between the germline ends. Germline V gene lookup returns CDR1 MRHNA and CDR2 SNTAGT. This CDR3 region has 15 residues. The CDR3 nucleotides are TGTGCCAGCAGTGAGGAGGGGGGGCATGTCACTGAAGCTTTCTTT. Protein sequence: CASSEEGGHVTEAFF.

This clone appeared many times. The chain combines TRBV5-4 with TRBJ1-2; the D is unclear. Trimming removed 4 bases from V and 6 bases from J, with 22 bases in between. The length of the CDR3 is 16 residues. In germline, CDR1 is SGHNT, CDR2 YYREEE (reference sequence). This CDR3 reads CASSRGGGDSSNGYTF. CDR3 in DNA: TGTGCCAGCAGCCGCGGTGGTGGCGACTCCTCTAATGGCTACACCTTC. Full variable domain (remainder filled in from reference TRBV5-4 and TRBJ1-2): ETGVTQSPTHLIKTRGQQVTLRCSSQSGHNTVSWYQQALGQGPQFIFQYYREEENGRGNFPPRFSGLQFPNYSSELNVNALELDDSALYLCASSRGGGDSSNGYTFGSGTRLTVV.

A few counts support this clone. The J gene is TRBJ2-7, the V gene TRBV30; no definite D call. With 3 bases removed from V and 3 bases from J, the gap between germline ends came to 6 bases. The CDR3 sequence is 11 residues long. Germline V gene lookup returns CDR1 GTSNPN and CDR2 SVGIG (reference sequence). The CDR3 reads CAWSLNYEQYF. CDR3 nucleotide sequence: TGTGCCTGGAGCCTAAACTACGAGCAGTACTTC.

The rearrangement links TRBV30 to TRBJ1-5; 7 bases are shared with TRBD1. The CDR3 has 15 amino acids. CDR1 is GTSNPN and CDR2 is SVGIG in the germline V gene (reference sequence). Trimming removed 2 bases from V and 1 base from J; junction bases left unmatched: 5. CDR3: CAWSLQGMSNQPQHF. In nucleotides, the CDR3 is TGTGCCTGGAGTCTACAGGGGATGAGCAATCAGCCCCAGCATTTT.

The rearrangement links TRBV19 to TRBJ1-6, with a possible D match to TRBD1 (5 bases). V lost 6 bases to trimming and J lost 3 bases, with 21 bases between them. Germline V gene data show CDR1 as LNHDA and CDR2 as SQIVND (reference sequence). There are 18 residues in the CDR3. The CDR3 loop reads CASSPSRLGGFYNSPLHF. The DNA of the CDR3 is TGTGCCAGTAGCCCATCAAGGTTGGGGGGTTTCTATAATTCACCCCTCCACTTT.

This clone has a single count. The V and J genes are TRBV9 and TRBJ2-5; tentatively, D is TRBD1 (5 bases). Trimming removed 4 bases at V and 4 bases at J, with 8 bases between. The CDR3 totals 12 residues. The germline CDR1 and CDR2 sequences are SGDLS and YYNGEE. The CDR3 spells CASSFRGETQYF. The CDR3 region has the DNA TGTGCCAGCAGCTTTAGGGGAGAGACCCAGTACTTC.

The chain employs TRBV7-8 and TRBJ2-2; 7 bases fit TRBD2. The V segment lost 5 bases and the J segment 0 bases; nucleotides outside the gene matches: 6. The germline CDR1 and CDR2 sequences are SGHVS and FQNEAQ. This CDR3 contains 16 residues. The CDR3 loop reads CASSERSGANTGELFF. The CDR3 nucleotides are TGTGCCAGCAGCGAACGAAGCGGGGCGAACACCGGGGAGCTGTTTTTT.

The chain recombines TRBV29-1 with TRBJ1-5; 7 bases agree with TRBD1. Per the germline V gene, CDR1 is SQVTM and CDR2 is ANQGSEA. CDR3 length: 14 amino acids. The J segment lost 7 bases and the V segment lost 4 bases, leaving 10 bases of the junction unmatched. CDR3 protein: CSVAQGRGGQPQHF. The CDR3 DNA reads as TGCAGCGTTGCACAGGGGCGCGGAGGCCAGCCCCAGCATTTT.

The V and J genes are TRBV2 and TRBJ1-6; D is possibly TRBD1 (6 bases). The CDR3 totals 17 residues. Germline V gene data show CDR1 as SNHLY and CDR2 as FYNNEI. Trimming shortened V by 3 bases and J by 0 bases, and 12 bases separated the two germline ends. The CDR3 coding sequence is TGTGCCAGCAGTGACGGGGGGCATAGCTCCTATAATTCACCCCTCCACTTT. Translating gives CASSDGGHSSYNSPLHF.

The chain employs TRBV5-1 and TRBJ2-6, with D perhaps TRBD1 (6 bases). Per the germline V gene, CDR1 is SGHRS and CDR2 is YFSETQ. V was cut by 4 bases and J by 0 bases, with 11 bases left in between. The CDR3 length is 16 residues. CDR3 residues: CASSGTSLSGANVLTF. CDR3 nucleotide sequence: TGCGCCAGCAGCGGGACAAGCCTCTCTGGGGCCAACGTCCTGACTTTC.

This chain links TRBV30 with TRBJ1-1, with D perhaps matching TRBD1 (6 bases). Trimming took off 3 bases at V and 4 bases at J, with 12 bases between the two ends. The length of the CDR3 is 13 residues. Germline loops: CDR1 GTSNPN, CDR2 SVGIG (reference sequence). CDR3 amino acids: CAWSSTQGTEAFF. The CDR3, as DNA: TGTGCCTGGAGCTCCACACAGGGCACTGAAGCTTTCTTT.

The V and J genes are TRBV7-2 and TRBJ1-6; D is unresolved. Deletions cut 5 bases from V and 2 bases from J, with 13 bases between. The germline CDR1 and CDR2 sequences are SGHTA and FQGNSA. The CDR3 has 16 amino acids. In nucleotides, the CDR3 is TGTGCCAGCAGCCCCGGGAGGAGTACCTATAATTCACCCCTCCACTTT. Translating it yields CASSPGRSTYNSPLHF. Full variable domain (remainder filled in from reference TRBV7-2 and TRBJ1-6): GAGVSQSPSNKVTEKGKDVELRCDPISGHTALYWYRQSLGQGLEFLIYFQGNSAPDKSGLPSDRFSAERTGGSVSTLTIQRTQQEDSAVYLCASSPGRSTYNSPLHFGNGTRLTVT.

The V call is TRBV4-3, the J call TRBJ2-1, with 13 bases identical to TRBD2. Germline V gene lookup returns CDR1 LGHNA and CDR2 YSLEER. This CDR3 region has 16 residues. V was clipped by 0 bases and J by 7 bases; unmatched bases: 3. The CDR3 sequence: CASSQDTSGGGNEQFF. DNA of the CDR3: TGCGCCAGCAGCCAAGACACTAGCGGGGGGGGAAATGAGCAGTTCTTC.

This clone was counted once. The rearrangement uses TRBV18 and TRBJ1-3, with a possible D match to TRBD1 (6 bases). The CDR3 is 18 residues long. Between the trimmed V and J ends, which lost 1 base and 0 bases, there was a span of 16 bases. Germline V lookup: CDR1 KGHSH, CDR2 LQKENI. The DNA of the CDR3 is TGTGCCAGCTCACCACGGGGGGGCGCAGAGATCTCTGGAAACACCATATATTTT. Translating it yields CASSPRGGAEISGNTIYF.

The CDR3 region has the DNA TGTGCCAGCAGCCTAGGGACTAGCGGCTACAATGAGCAGTTCTTC. Amino acid sequence: CASSLGTSGYNEQFF. The V call is TRBV11-2, the J call TRBJ2-1; 11 positions agree with TRBD2. V lost 5 bases to trimming and J lost 3 bases; unmatched junction nucleotides: 3. Germline V CDR1 and CDR2: SGHAT, FQNNGV. The CDR3 spans 15 residues.

The gene calls are TRBV27 and TRBJ2-7; 7 bases are a match to TRBD2. J lost 4 bases, V lost 10 bases, and 4 bases had no gene match. This CDR3 region has 11 residues. Germline V gives CDR1 MNHEY, CDR2 SMNVEV (reference sequence). The CDR3 spells CATRRGYEQYV. As DNA, the CDR3 is TGTGCCACCCGGCGGGGGTACGAGCAGTACGTC.

The CDR3 DNA sequence: TGTGCCAGCAGTTACTTACGGAGAGCGGGAGATACGCAGTATTTT. Translated, it gives CASSYLRRAGDTQYF. V and J are TRBV6-6 and TRBJ2-3; possibly TRBD2 for D (6 bases). Germline values: CDR1 MNHNY, CDR2 SVGAGI (reference sequence). V was clipped by 1 base and J by 5 bases, with 13 bases between them. CDR3 length equals 15 residues.

This rearrangement joins TRBV19 to TRBJ1-6; 7 bases align to TRBD1. The CDR3 extends over 15 amino acids. Germline V gene sequence: CDR1 LNHDA, CDR2 SQIVND (reference sequence). J gave up 7 bases and V 6 bases, and 9 bases lay outside the gene matches. The CDR3 here is CASRPDRAGNSPLHF. CDR3 in DNA: TGTGCCAGTAGACCCGACAGGGCTGGAAATTCACCCCTCCACTTT.

The chain joins TRBV11-1 to TRBJ1-5; D might be TRBD1 (5 bases). V was shortened by 0 bases and J by 4 bases, with 22 bases between the two germline ends. Germline V gene lookup returns CDR1 SGHAT and CDR2 FQDESV (reference sequence). The CDR3 is made up of 19 amino acids. CDR3 in amino acids: CASSLALGHGEGLNQPQHF. The CDR3 DNA is TGTGCCAGCAGCTTAGCGTTAGGACACGGAGAAGGACTAAATCAGCCCCAGCATTTT.

The sample holds a few counts of this clone. Other DNA variants within this sample encode the same CDR3. The chain is built from TRBV5-1 and TRBJ1-6; 9 nucleotides agree with TRBD1. There are 15 residues in the CDR3. V dropped 4 bases and J dropped 7; count of bases not matched to a gene: 6. Germline V CDR1 and CDR2: SGHRS, YFSETQ. This CDR3 is CASSRDRELNSPLHF. The CDR3 coding sequence is TGCGCCAGCAGCAGGGACAGGGAGCTAAATTCACCCCTCCACTTT. Drawing the rest from reference TRBV5-1 and TRBJ1-6, the complete variable domain is KAGVTQTPRYLIKTRGQQVTLSCSPISGHRSVSWYQQTPGQGLQFLFEYFSETQRNKGNFPGRFSGRQFSNSRSEMNVSTLELGDSALYLCASSRDRELNSPLHFGNGTRLTVT.

The J gene is TRBJ1-2, the V gene TRBV30; weak D call: TRBD1 (6 bases). The ends were cut back, 6 bases at V and 3 bases at J, with 11 bases in the middle. The CDR3 has 12 amino acids. The V gene's germline CDR1 is GTSNPN and CDR2 SVGIG (reference sequence). CDR3 loop: CACRGNDYGYTF. The CDR3 bases are TGTGCCTGCAGGGGAAACGACTATGGCTACACCTTC.

This chain connects TRBV15 to TRBJ1-2, with D perhaps matching TRBD1 (6 bases). V was cut by 1 base and J by 3 bases, with 9 bases left in between. Germline-derived CDR1 and CDR2 are LNHNV and YYDKDF (reference sequence). The CDR3 length is 14 residues. CDR3 in DNA: TGTGCCACCAGCAGAGCGCAGGGGCACTATGGCTACACCTTC. Residues: CATSRAQGHYGYTF. The full variable domain, with the rest looked up from reference TRBV15 and TRBJ1-2, is DAMVIQNPRYQVTQFGKPVTLSCSQTLNHNVMYWYQQKSSQAPKLLFHYYDKDFNNEADTPDNFQSRRPNTSFCFLDIRSPGLGDTAMYLCATSRAQGHYGYTFGSGTRLTVV.

The chain joins TRBV19 to TRBJ2-7, with 9 bases identical to TRBD1. The CDR3 sequence is 14 residues long. Germline trimming cut 3 bases from V and 5 bases from J; bases unmatched to any gene: 5. From germline, CDR1 is LNHDA and CDR2 SQIVND (reference sequence). CDR3 in amino acids: CASSIAGQGHEQYF. The CDR3 DNA reads as TGTGCCAGTAGTATCGCGGGACAGGGCCACGAGCAGTACTTC.